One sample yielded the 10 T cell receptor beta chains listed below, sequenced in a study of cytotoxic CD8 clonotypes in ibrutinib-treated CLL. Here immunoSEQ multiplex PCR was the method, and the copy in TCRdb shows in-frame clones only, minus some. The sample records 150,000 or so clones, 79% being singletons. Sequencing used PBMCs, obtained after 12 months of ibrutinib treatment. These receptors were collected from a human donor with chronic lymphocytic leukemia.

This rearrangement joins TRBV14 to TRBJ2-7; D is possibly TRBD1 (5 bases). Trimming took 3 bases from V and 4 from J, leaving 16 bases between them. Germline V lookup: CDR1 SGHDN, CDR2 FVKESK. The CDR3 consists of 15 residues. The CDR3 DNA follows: TGTGCCAGCAGCCATCTCAAGACAGCGTATTACGAGCAGTACTTC. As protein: CASSHLKTAYYEQYF.

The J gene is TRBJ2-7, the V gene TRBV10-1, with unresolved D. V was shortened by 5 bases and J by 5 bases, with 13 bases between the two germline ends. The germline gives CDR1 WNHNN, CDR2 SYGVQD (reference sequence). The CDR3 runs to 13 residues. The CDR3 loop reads CASSQPPGNEQYF. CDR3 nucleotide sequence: TGCGCCAGCAGTCAACCCCCGGGCAACGAGCAGTACTTC.

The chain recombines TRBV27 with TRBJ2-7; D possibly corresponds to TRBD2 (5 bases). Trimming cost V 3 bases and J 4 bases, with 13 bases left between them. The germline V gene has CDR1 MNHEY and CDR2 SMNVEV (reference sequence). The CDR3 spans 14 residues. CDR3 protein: CASSFRRVAYEQYF. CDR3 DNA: TGTGCCAGCAGTTTTCGACGAGTAGCGTACGAGCAGTACTTC.

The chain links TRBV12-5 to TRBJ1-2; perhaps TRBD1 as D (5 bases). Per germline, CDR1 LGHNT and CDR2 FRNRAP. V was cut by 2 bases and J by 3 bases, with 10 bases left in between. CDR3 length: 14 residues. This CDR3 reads CASGLWGGHYGYTF. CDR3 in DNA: TGTGCTAGTGGTTTGTGGGGCGGCCACTATGGCTACACCTTC.

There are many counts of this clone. The CDR3 DNA follows: TGTGCCAGCAGTCGGACTAGCGGGAGCTTCGGTGAGCAGTTCTTC. Protein product: CASSRTSGSFGEQFF. The rearrangement links TRBV7-3 to TRBJ2-1, with 13 bases aligning to TRBD2. The germline gives CDR1 SGHTA, CDR2 FQGTGA. The ends lost 6 bases at V and 9 bases at J; junction bases unmatched: 8. This CDR3 contains 15 residues.

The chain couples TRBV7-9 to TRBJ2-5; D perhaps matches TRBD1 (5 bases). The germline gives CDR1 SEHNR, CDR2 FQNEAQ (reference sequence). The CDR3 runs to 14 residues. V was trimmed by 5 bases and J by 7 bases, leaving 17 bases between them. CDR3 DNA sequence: TGTGCCAGCAGCCCAGGGTTCAGTGATGGGACCCAGTACTTC. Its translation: CASSPGFSDGTQYF.

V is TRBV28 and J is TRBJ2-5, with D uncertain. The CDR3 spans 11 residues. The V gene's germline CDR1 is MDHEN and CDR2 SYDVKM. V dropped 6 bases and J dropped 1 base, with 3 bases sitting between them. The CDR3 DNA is TGTGCCAGCAGGGCCCAAGAGACCCAGTACTTC. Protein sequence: CASRAQETQYF.

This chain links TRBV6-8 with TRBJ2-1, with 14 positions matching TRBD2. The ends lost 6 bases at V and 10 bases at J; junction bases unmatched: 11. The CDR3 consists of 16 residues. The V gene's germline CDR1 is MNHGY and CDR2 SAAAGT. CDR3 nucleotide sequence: TGTGCCAGCAGGTACCCGGGACTAGCGGGAGCAAGAGAGCAGTTCTTC. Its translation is CASRYPGLAGAREQFF.

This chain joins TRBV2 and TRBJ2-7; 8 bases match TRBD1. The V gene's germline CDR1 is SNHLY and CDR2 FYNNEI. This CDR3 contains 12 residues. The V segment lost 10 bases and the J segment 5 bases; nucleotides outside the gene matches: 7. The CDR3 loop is CATGQGADEQYF. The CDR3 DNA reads TGTGCCACCGGGCAGGGGGCGGACGAGCAGTACTTC.

CDR3 region: CASSQGPALTDTQYF. The DNA of the CDR3 is TGCGCCAGCAGCCAGGGACCTGCACTCACAGATACGCAGTATTTT. The chain combines TRBV5-1 with TRBJ2-3; D may be TRBD1 or TRBD2 (5 bases each). The CDR3 runs to 15 residues. Trimming shortened V by 4 bases and J by 2 bases, and 14 bases separated the two germline ends. In germline, CDR1 is SGHRS, CDR2 YFSETQ. Drawing the rest from reference TRBV5-1 and TRBJ2-3, the complete variable domain is KAGVTQTPRYLIKTRGQQVTLSCSPISGHRSVSWYQQTPGQGLQFLFEYFSETQRNKGNFPGRFSGRQFSNSRSEMNVSTLELGDSALYLCASSQGPALTDTQYFGPGTRLTVL.